This TCR beta chain was found in a study of CD8 T cells in ankylosing spondylitis. Study results and limitations: Disease-linked clones bore a CD8+ phenotype, appearing relatively rarely in peripheral blood. Disease-linked clones were reportedly significantly enriched in matched ankylosing spondylitis synovial fluid.

About this clonotype itself: Its target is not known.

Generation of TCR beta libraries employed quantitative 5'-RACE incorporating molecular barcodes. Each CDR3 protein gets one entry after TCRdb re-called the 5' RACE reads with MiXCR. This table has 200,000 to 300,000 distinct CDR3 sequences, roughly 8% appearing once. This CDR3 has 16 residues. Germline V gene lookup returns CDR1 SNHLY and CDR2 FYNNEI. After removal of 1 base from V and 1 base from J, the junction contained 3 bases not matched to a gene. Specimen: blood, either unsorted or a sorted T cell fraction (not recorded which). The J gene is TRBJ2-7, the V gene TRBV2; 11 bases align to TRBD2. The TCR comes from a female donor with ankylosing spondylitis or in good health (not recorded which). The CDR3 DNA follows: TGTGCCAGCAGTGAAGGACTAGCGGGACCTTCCTACGAGCAGTACTTC. Translated, it gives CASSEGLAGPSYEQYF.